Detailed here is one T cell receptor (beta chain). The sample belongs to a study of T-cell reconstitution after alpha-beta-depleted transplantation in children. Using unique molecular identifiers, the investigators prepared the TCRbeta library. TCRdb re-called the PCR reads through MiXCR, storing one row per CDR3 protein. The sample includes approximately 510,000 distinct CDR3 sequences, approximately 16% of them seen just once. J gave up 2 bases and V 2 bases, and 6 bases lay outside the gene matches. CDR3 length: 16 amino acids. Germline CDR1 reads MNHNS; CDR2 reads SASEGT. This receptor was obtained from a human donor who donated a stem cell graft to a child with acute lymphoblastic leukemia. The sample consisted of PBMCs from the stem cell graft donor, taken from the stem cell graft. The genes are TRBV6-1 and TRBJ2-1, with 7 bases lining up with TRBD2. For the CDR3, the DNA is TGTGCCAGCAGTGAATGGGGGGGACTCCCCTACAATGAGCAGTTCTTC. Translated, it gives CASSEWGGLPYNEQFF.